Here is one TCR beta chain with its context. The CDR3 is 17 amino acids. V lost 5 bases, J lost 2 bases, and 9 bases stayed unmatched. Germline V gene lookup returns CDR1 LNHDA and CDR2 SQIVND (reference sequence). This specimen comes from a study of blood T cell repertoires in COVID-19. Clones were read by immunoSEQ multiplex PCR, and TCRdb kept only the in-frame ones, dropping some. The sample includes approximately 230,000 clones, 88% of them seen just once. The clonotype originates from a woman in her 30s with COVID-19, enrolled during active disease. Sequencing was carried out using peripheral blood. The rearrangement joins TRBV19 to TRBJ2-3; 11 positions match TRBD2. The CDR3 DNA reads as TGTGCCAGTAGTGCTTACTCTAGCGGGAGGCCCACAGATACGCAGTATTTT. Its protein product is CASSAYSSGRPTDTQYF.